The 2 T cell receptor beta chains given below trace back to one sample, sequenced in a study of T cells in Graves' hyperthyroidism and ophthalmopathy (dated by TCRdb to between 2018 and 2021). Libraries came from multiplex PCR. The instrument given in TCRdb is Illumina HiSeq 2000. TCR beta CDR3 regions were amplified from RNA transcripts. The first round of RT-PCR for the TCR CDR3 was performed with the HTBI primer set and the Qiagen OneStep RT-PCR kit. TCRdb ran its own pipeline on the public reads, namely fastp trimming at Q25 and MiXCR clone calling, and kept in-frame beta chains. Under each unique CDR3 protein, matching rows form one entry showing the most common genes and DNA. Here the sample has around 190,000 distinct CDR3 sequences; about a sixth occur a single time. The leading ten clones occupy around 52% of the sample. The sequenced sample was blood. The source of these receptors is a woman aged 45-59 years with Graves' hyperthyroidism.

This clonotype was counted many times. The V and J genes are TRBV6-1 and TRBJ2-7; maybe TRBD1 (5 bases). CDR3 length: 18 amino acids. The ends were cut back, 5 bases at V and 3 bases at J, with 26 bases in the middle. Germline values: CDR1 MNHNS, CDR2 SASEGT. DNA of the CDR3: TGTGCCAGCAGTTTAGGTTCTACGGTCCAGGGATCAAACTACGAGCAGTACTTC. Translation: CASSLGSTVQGSNYEQYF.

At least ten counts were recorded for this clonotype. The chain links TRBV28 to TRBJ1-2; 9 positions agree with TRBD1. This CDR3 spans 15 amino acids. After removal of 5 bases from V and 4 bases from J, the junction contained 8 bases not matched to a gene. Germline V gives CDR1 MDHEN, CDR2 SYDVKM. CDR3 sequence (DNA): TGTGCCAGCAGTCCCGGGACAGGGCTACTCTATGGCTACACCTTC. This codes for CASSPGTGLLYGYTF.